This TCR beta chain comes out of a study of T cells in Graves' hyperthyroidism and ophthalmopathy. Uncontrolled infection, other autoimmune disease, pregnancy or lactation barred patients from enrollment. TCR beta CDR3 regions were amplified from RNA transcripts. The study used the HTBI primer set for a first-round RT-PCR of the TCR CDR3. From the multiplex PCR reads, TCRdb called clonotypes with MiXCR, one entry per CDR3 protein. The sample contains about 640,000 distinct CDR3 sequences, approximately 14% of which appear only once. Material: blood. The clonotype was recovered from a woman in her forties or fifties with Graves' ophthalmopathy.

CDR3 sequence reads: CASSAPLTGSFRNTGELFF. Here the CDR3 DNA reads TGTGCCAGTAGTGCACCCCTGACAGGGAGTTTTAGGAACACCGGGGAGCTGTTTTTT. This sequence joins TRBV19 and TRBJ2-2, with 7 bases identical to TRBD1. Germline V lookup: CDR1 LNHDA, CDR2 SQIVND (reference sequence). CDR3 length equals 19 residues. With 5 bases clipped from V and 1 base from J, the junction kept 16 bases outside the gene matches.